This passage covers 27 T cell receptor beta chains from one sample sequenced in a study of shared clonotypes between healthy human individuals. Terminally differentiated effector memory CD45RA+ cells were left out of the naive CD8 fraction, which was CD45RO-negative and positively selected for CCR7. The table came from immunoSEQ multiplex PCR; TCRdb's copy has only in-frame clones and leaves some out. This sample has under 850,000 clones, with roughly 92% found just once. Sequenced input: naive CD8+ T cells sorted from blood. All receptors come from a man in his thirties or forties in good health.

In its sample, this clone was seen once. CDR3 sequence reads: CASGDTGVYEQYF. The CDR3, as DNA: TGTGCCAGCGGAGACACTGGAGTCTACGAGCAGTACTTC. The chain recombines TRBV6-1 with TRBJ2-7; D unclear. Trimming shortened V by 8 bases and J by 3 bases, and 14 bases separated the two germline ends. Germline CDR1 reads MNHNS; CDR2 reads SASEGT. The CDR3 is 13 amino acids.

The J gene is TRBJ2-6, the V gene TRBV27; D gene unclear. The CDR3 sequence is 13 residues long. The germline CDR1 and CDR2 sequences are MNHEY and SMNVEV (reference sequence). The V and J ends lost 2 bases and 14 bases respectively, with 13 bases between them. The CDR3 region has the DNA TGTGCCAGCAGTTTAATGGCAGCCGATCTCCTGACTTTC. Its protein is CASSLMAADLLTF.

The rearrangement uses TRBV7-9 and TRBJ2-6; a possible D gene is TRBD2 (7 bases). Germline V CDR1 and CDR2: SEHNR, FQNEAQ (reference sequence). The CDR3 length is 17 residues. V was pared by 4 bases and J by 3 bases, with 16 bases between. CDR3 DNA sequence: TGTGCCAGCAGCTCAAGTGCGGGGGCTGTTGGGGCCAACGTCCTGACTTTC. The encoded protein is CASSSSAGAVGANVLTF.

This sequence joins TRBV27 and TRBJ2-3; a weak D match, TRBD1 (6 bases). This CDR3 spans 15 amino acids. The germline V and J ends were trimmed by 7 bases and 0 bases, with 14 bases remaining between them. From germline, CDR1 is MNHEY and CDR2 SMNVEV (reference sequence). CDR3 sequence (DNA): TGTGCCAGCACTCCAGGGGTAGTTAGCACAGATACGCAGTATTTT. Translated: CASTPGVVSTDTQYF.

The J gene is TRBJ2-1, the V gene TRBV27; 7 nucleotides line up with TRBD2. CDR3 length equals 14 residues. From germline, CDR1 is MNHEY and CDR2 SMNVEV (reference sequence). V was pared by 6 bases and J by 4 bases, with 6 bases of the junction left unmatched. The CDR3 DNA reads TGTGCCAGCAGCGGGGGGACCCCTTACAATGAGCAGTTCTTC. Protein product: CASSGGTPYNEQFF.

This chain links TRBV19 with TRBJ2-3; no reliable D call. Between the trimmed V and J ends, which lost 3 bases and 4 bases, there was a span of 17 bases. The CDR3 has 16 amino acids. Germline-derived CDR1 and CDR2 are LNHDA and SQIVND (reference sequence). The CDR3 DNA reads as TGTGCCAGTAGTATGGTTGAAAGACGACTCCCAGATACGCAGTATTTT. This encodes CASSMVERRLPDTQYF. Filled out from reference TRBV19 and TRBJ2-3, the complete variable domain reads DGGITQSPKYLFRKEGQNVTLSCEQNLNHDAMYWYRQDPGQGLRLIYYSQIVNDFQKGDIAEGYSVSREKKESFPLTVTSAQKNPTAFYLCASSMVERRLPDTQYFGPGTRLTVL.

This chain connects TRBV7-6 to TRBJ2-1; 9 bases map to TRBD1. V shed 4 bases, J shed 9 bases, and the junction held 13 bases outside the gene matches. The CDR3 spans 16 residues. CDR1 is SGHVS, CDR2 FNYEAQ, per germline. The CDR3 here is CASSSGQGPFYGEQFF. In DNA form, the CDR3 reads TGTGCCAGCAGCTCCGGACAGGGGCCCTTCTATGGTGAGCAGTTCTTC. Using reference TRBV7-6 and TRBJ2-1 for the parts outside the CDR3, the full variable domain is GAGVSQSPRYKVTKRGQDVALRCDPISGHVSLYWYRQALGQGPEFLTYFNYEAQQDKSGLPNDRFSAERPEGSISTLTIQRTEQRDSAMYRCASSSGQGPFYGEQFFGPGTRLTVL.

For this clone: A single base is all that separates this from a far larger clone, so a read error is likely. The sample holds other DNA sequences that translate to the same CDR3. V and J are TRBV2 and TRBJ2-1; unclear D gene. The germline gives CDR1 SNHLY, CDR2 FYNNEI. This CDR3 contains 13 residues. CDR3 nucleotides: TGTGCCAGCAGCGTTATAGCATACAATGAACAGTTCTTC. As protein: CASSVIAYNEQFF.

This rearrangement joins TRBV4-3 to TRBJ2-1, with TRBD1 matching 11 bases. V was clipped by 1 base and J by 8 bases; unmatched bases: 1. The CDR3 has 14 residues. CDR1 and CDR2 (germline): LGHNA, YSLEER. The CDR3 DNA sequence: TGCGCCAGCAGCCAAGGGACAGGGGGCGATGAGCAGTTCTTC. Translated, it gives CASSQGTGGDEQFF.

In its sample, this clone was seen once. This chain links TRBV27 with TRBJ2-3; the D gene is possibly TRBD1 (5 bases). In germline, CDR1 is MNHEY, CDR2 SMNVEV (reference sequence). This CDR3 comprises 13 residues. Trimming took 5 bases from V and 4 from J, leaving 10 bases between them. The CDR3 here is CASSKDTADTQYF. The CDR3 region has the DNA TGTGCCAGCAGTAAGGACACAGCAGATACGCAGTATTTT.

The chain is built from TRBV28 and TRBJ1-2; D may be TRBD1 (6 bases). V lost 1 base and J lost 4, with 13 bases in between. Germline CDR1 MDHEN, CDR2 SYDVKM. CDR3 size: 15 residues. CDR3 loop: CASSLSPGDIYGYTF. The CDR3, as DNA: TGTGCCAGCAGTTTATCTCCGGGGGACATCTATGGCTACACCTTC.

V and J are TRBV6-1 and TRBJ2-5; 7 nucleotides match TRBD2. From germline, CDR1 is MNHNS and CDR2 SASEGT. The junction had 12 bases not matched to a gene; V was cut back by 6 bases and J by 5 bases. The CDR3 length is 15 residues. In DNA, the CDR3 is TGTGCCAGCAGCCCCGGGACCTTCGGGGGGGAGACCCAGTACTTC. The encoded protein is CASSPGTFGGETQYF.

This clone was seen just once. V and J are TRBV10-1 and TRBJ2-7; D unclear. The CDR3 is 12 amino acids. In germline, CDR1 is WNHNN, CDR2 SYGVQD (reference sequence). Trimming shortened V by 3 bases and J by 7 bases, and 10 bases separated the two germline ends. The CDR3 loop is CASSEKGREQYF. CDR3 DNA: TGCGCCAGCAGTGAAAAAGGTCGAGAGCAGTACTTC.

This chain links TRBV9 with TRBJ1-5; D call uncertain. The CDR3 extends over 13 amino acids. Germline lookup yields CDR1 SGDLS and CDR2 YYNGEE. V was cut by 0 bases and J by 7 bases, with 8 bases left in between. The CDR3 nucleotides read TGTGCCAGCAGCGTAGGGGATCGGCAGCCCCAGCATTTT. It translates to CASSVGDRQPQHF.

The chain employs TRBV5-4 and TRBJ2-7; D unclear. Germline CDR1 SGHNT, CDR2 YYREEE (reference sequence). V was shortened by 0 bases and J by 0 bases, with 10 bases between the two germline ends. This CDR3 has 15 residues. The chain's CDR3 is CASSLAGMGSYEQYF. The CDR3 DNA reads TGTGCCAGCAGCTTGGCCGGAATGGGCTCCTACGAGCAGTACTTC.

V and J are TRBV7-9 and TRBJ1-4; weak D call: TRBD1 (6 bases). The length of the CDR3 is 18 residues. Germline CDR1 is SEHNR and CDR2 is FQNEAQ (reference sequence). Trimming pared 4 bases from V and 0 bases from J, leaving 18 bases between. CDR3 nucleotide sequence: TGTGCCAGCAGCTCCCGGGACACGCGACCTGCAACTAATGAAAAACTGTTTTTT. Its translation is CASSSRDTRPATNEKLFF.

In its sample, this clone was seen once. The chain carries TRBV29-1 and TRBJ2-1, with D possibly being TRBD2 (6 bases). CDR1 is SQVTM and CDR2 is ANQGSEA in the germline V gene. V shed 1 base and J shed 3 bases, with 28 bases lying between them. The CDR3 length is 20 residues. CDR3 in DNA: TGCAGCGTTGAAGGGTTTGTGGGTAATAGCGGCAGAAACATCTACAATGAGCAGTTCTTC. It codes for CSVEGFVGNSGRNIYNEQFF.

The genes are TRBV7-6 and TRBJ2-7, with TRBD1 identical over 7 bases. Germline CDR1 reads SGHVS; CDR2 reads FNYEAQ. This CDR3 spans 12 amino acids. V trimming: 4 bases; J trimming: 12 bases; junction bases outside the gene matches: 9. The CDR3 protein is CASSSEGQAAYF. The CDR3 region has the DNA TGTGCCAGCAGCTCTGAAGGACAGGCAGCGTACTTC.

This chain links TRBV5-8 with TRBJ2-5; D tentatively fits TRBD1 or TRBD2 (5 bases each). Germline loops: CDR1 SGHTS, CDR2 YDEGEE. The CDR3 has 14 amino acids. The V end was cut by 4 bases, the J end by 5 bases, with 15 bases between. CDR3 protein: CASSVGTNWETQYF. In DNA form, the CDR3 reads TGTGCCAGCAGCGTAGGGACGAACTGGGAGACCCAGTACTTC.

J is TRBJ1-1 and V is TRBV7-9; maybe TRBD1 (6 bases). The CDR3 has 14 amino acids. The V gene's germline CDR1 is SEHNR and CDR2 FQNEAQ (reference sequence). The V gene lost 1 base and the J gene lost 1 base, with 7 bases spanning the gap. The CDR3 region is CASSLEGQNTEAFF. CDR3 sequence (DNA): TGTGCCAGCAGCTTAGAGGGACAGAACACTGAAGCTTTCTTT. Full variable domain (rest looked up from reference TRBV7-9 and TRBJ1-1): DTGVSQNPRHKITKRGQNVTFRCDPISEHNRLYWYRQTLGQGPEFLTYFQNEAQLEKSRLLSDRFSAERPKGSFSTLEIQRTEQGDSAMYLCASSLEGQNTEAFFGQGTRLTVV.

The chain links TRBV27 to TRBJ2-5; the match to TRBD2 covers 9 bases. CDR3 length: 15 residues. With V trimmed by 5 bases and J by 4 bases, 8 bases remained unmatched. CDR1 is MNHEY, CDR2 SMNVEV, per germline (reference sequence). The CDR3 spells CASSPIAGVAETQYF. The CDR3 coding sequence is TGTGCCAGCAGTCCTATAGCGGGAGTCGCAGAGACCCAGTACTTC.

This sequence joins TRBV14 and TRBJ2-3; D is unclear. The V and J ends lost 6 bases and 0 bases respectively, with 10 bases between them. CDR3 size: 14 residues. Per germline, CDR1 SGHDN and CDR2 FVKESK. The CDR3 protein is CASSVYLSTDTQYF. For the CDR3, the DNA is TGTGCCAGCAGTGTCTACCTTAGCACAGATACGCAGTATTTT. Full variable domain (remainder filled in from reference TRBV14 and TRBJ2-3): EAGVTQFPSHSVIEKGQTVTLRCDPISGHDNLYWYRRVMGKEIKFLLHFVKESKQDESGMPNNRFLAERTGGTYSTLKVQPAELEDSGVYFCASSVYLSTDTQYFGPGTRLTVL.

Here the CDR3 reads CASKHEGTDTQYF. The CDR3 DNA reads TGTGCCAGTAAACACGAGGGCACAGATACGCAGTATTTT. J is TRBJ2-3 and V is TRBV7-9; D not resolved. This CDR3 is built from 13 residues. The germline CDR1 and CDR2 sequences are SEHNR and FQNEAQ (reference sequence). Trimming removed 9 bases from V and 1 base from J, with 11 bases in between. Filled out from reference TRBV7-9 and TRBJ2-3, the complete variable domain reads DTGVSQNPRHKITKRGQNVTFRCDPISEHNRLYWYRQTLGQGPEFLTYFQNEAQLEKSRLLSDRFSAERPKGSFSTLEIQRTEQGDSAMYLCASKHEGTDTQYFGPGTRLTVL.

This clone was found once. The V call is TRBV27, the J call TRBJ1-4; D is ambiguous. The germline CDR1 and CDR2 sequences are MNHEY and SMNVEV (reference sequence). This CDR3 spans 13 amino acids. V lost 1 base and J 12 bases, leaving 12 bases between the germline ends. The CDR3 DNA reads as TGTGCCAGCAGTTTATTGGGCCCTGAGCAACTGTTTTTT. Protein: CASSLLGPEQLFF.

The V call is TRBV7-9, the J call TRBJ1-5; unclear D gene. The V end lost 5 bases, the J end lost 5 bases, and 10 bases lay between the germline ends. The CDR3 is 13 residues long. Per the germline V gene, CDR1 is SEHNR and CDR2 is FQNEAQ (reference sequence). In DNA form, the CDR3 reads TGTGCCAGCAGCCAGGCCCCGGATCAGCCCCAGCATTTT. Amino acids: CASSQAPDQPQHF.

The chain employs TRBV6-1 and TRBJ2-7; 11 bases fit TRBD2. V shed 2 bases, J shed 4 bases, and the junction held 4 bases outside the gene matches. CDR3 size: 15 residues. Germline V gives CDR1 MNHNS, CDR2 SASEGT. The CDR3 DNA follows: TGTGCCAGCAGTGAATATCTAGCGGGAGGTTACGAGCAGTACTTC. Its translation: CASSEYLAGGYEQYF.

This sequence joins TRBV28 and TRBJ2-7; 10 bases align to TRBD1. Losses at the gene ends were 3 bases for V and 3 bases for J; bases not matched to a gene: 2. Germline loops: CDR1 MDHEN, CDR2 SYDVKM. CDR3 length equals 14 residues. The CDR3 protein is CASSLTGGFYEQYF. The DNA for the CDR3 is TGTGCCAGCAGTTTGACAGGGGGCTTCTACGAGCAGTACTTC.